This TCR beta chain originates from a study of blood T cell repertoires in COVID-19. This clone was counted only a few times. Different DNA sequences within this sample yield the same CDR3. This CDR3 contains 15 residues. Unmatched junction bases numbered 4, after V lost 0 bases and J lost 5 bases. In germline, CDR1 is MNHEY, CDR2 SVGAGI. The table came from immunoSEQ multiplex PCR; TCRdb's copy has only in-frame clones and leaves some out. The data hold roughly 190,000 clones, with approximately 80% observed a single time. Material: peripheral blood. The chain recombines TRBV6-5 with TRBJ2-7; 10 bases align to TRBD1. This sequence was found in a woman aged 70-85 years with COVID-19, enrolled during active disease. The CDR3: CASSYSGTGDDEQYF. CDR3 DNA sequence: TGTGCCAGCAGTTACTCAGGGACAGGGGACGACGAGCAGTACTTC.